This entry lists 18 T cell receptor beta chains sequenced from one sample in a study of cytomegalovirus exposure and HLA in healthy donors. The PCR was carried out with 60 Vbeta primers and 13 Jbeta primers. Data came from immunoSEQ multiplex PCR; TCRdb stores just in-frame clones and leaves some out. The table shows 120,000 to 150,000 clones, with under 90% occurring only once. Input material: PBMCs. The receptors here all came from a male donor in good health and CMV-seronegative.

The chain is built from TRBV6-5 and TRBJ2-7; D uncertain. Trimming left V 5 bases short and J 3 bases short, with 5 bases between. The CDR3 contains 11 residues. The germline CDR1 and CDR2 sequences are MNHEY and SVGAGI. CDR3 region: CASSGNYEQYF. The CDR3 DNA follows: TGTGCCAGCAGTGGCAACTACGAGCAGTACTTC.

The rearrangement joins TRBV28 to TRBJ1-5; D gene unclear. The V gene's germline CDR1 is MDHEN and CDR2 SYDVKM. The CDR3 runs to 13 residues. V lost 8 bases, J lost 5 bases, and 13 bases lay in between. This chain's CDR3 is CASETRLHQPQHF. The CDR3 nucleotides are TGTGCCAGCGAAACCCGACTCCATCAGCCCCAGCATTTT.

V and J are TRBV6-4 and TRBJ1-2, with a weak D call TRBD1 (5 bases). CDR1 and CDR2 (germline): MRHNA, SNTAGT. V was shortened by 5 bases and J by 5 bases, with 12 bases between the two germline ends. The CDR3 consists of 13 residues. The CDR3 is CASSSAPGYGYTF. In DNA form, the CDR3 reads TGTGCCAGCAGTTCAGCTCCAGGGTATGGCTACACCTTC.

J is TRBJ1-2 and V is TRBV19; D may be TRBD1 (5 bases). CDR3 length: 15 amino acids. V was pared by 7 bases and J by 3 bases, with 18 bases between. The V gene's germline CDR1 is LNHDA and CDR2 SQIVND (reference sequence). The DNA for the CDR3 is TGTGCCAGTACCAAGTACGACAGCCTCTACTATGGCTACACCTTC. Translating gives CASTKYDSLYYGYTF.

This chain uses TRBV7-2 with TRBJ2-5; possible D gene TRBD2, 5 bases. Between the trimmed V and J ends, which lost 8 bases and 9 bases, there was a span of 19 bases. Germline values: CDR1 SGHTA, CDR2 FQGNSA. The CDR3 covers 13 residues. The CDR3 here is CASDLRPEGSQYF. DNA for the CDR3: TGTGCCAGCGACTTGCGCCCCGAGGGCTCCCAGTACTTC. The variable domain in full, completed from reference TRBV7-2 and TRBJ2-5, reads GAGVSQSPSNKVTEKGKDVELRCDPISGHTALYWYRQSLGQGLEFLIYFQGNSAPDKSGLPSDRFSAERTGGSVSTLTIQRTQQEDSAVYLCASDLRPEGSQYFGPGTRLLVL.

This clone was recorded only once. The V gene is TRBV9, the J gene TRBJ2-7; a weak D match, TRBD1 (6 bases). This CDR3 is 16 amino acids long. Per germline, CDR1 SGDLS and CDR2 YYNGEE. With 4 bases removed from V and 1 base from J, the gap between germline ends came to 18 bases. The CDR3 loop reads CASSPPDSLMSYEQYF. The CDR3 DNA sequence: TGTGCCAGCAGCCCCCCGGACAGTCTTATGTCCTACGAGCAGTACTTC. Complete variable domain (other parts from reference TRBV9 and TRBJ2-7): DSGVTQTPKHLITATGQRVTLRCSPRSGDLSVYWYQQSLDQGLQFLIQYYNGEERAKGNILERFSAQQFPDLHSELNLSSLELGDSALYFCASSPPDSLMSYEQYFGPGTRLTVT.

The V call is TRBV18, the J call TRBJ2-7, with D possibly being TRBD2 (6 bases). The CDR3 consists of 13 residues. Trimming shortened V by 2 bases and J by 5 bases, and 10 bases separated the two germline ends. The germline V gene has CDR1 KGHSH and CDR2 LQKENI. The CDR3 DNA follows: TGTGCCAGCTCACCATGGACTAAAGACGAGCAGTACTTC. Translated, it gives CASSPWTKDEQYF.

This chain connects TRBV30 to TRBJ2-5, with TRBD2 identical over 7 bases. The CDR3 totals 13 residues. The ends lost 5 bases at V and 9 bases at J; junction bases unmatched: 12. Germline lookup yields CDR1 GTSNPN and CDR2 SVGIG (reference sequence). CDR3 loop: CAWEWGGSEAQYF. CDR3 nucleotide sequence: TGTGCCTGGGAATGGGGGGGGAGTGAGGCCCAGTACTTC.

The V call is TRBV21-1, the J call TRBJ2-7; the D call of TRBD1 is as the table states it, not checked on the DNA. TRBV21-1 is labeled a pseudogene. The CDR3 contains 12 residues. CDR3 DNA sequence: TGTGCCAGCATGAGACAGGGGTACGAGCAGTACTTC. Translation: CASMRQGYEQYF.

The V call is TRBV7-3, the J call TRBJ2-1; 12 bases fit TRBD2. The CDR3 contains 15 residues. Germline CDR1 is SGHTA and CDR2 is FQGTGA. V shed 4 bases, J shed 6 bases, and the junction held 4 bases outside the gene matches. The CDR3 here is CASSSRLAGVNEQFF. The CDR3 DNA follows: TGTGCCAGCAGCTCGCGACTAGCGGGAGTCAATGAGCAGTTCTTC.

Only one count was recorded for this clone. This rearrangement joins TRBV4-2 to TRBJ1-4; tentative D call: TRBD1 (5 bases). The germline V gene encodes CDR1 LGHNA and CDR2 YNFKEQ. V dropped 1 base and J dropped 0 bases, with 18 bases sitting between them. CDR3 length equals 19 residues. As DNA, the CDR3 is TGTGCCAGCAGCCAAGCCGGTGCCAGGGTAGTAGCAACTAATGAAAAACTGTTTTTT. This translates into CASSQAGARVVATNEKLFF.

CDR3 in DNA: TGCGCCAGCAGAGCCCCAGCGGGAGATCGCATTCATACGCAGTATTTT. Its translation: CASRAPAGDRIHTQYF. The genes are TRBV10-2 and TRBJ2-3; 8 bases line up with TRBD2. Germline loops: CDR1 WSHSY, CDR2 SAAADI. The CDR3 is 16 amino acids. Trimming at V came to 6 bases and at J to 7 bases, leaving 15 bases not matched to a gene.

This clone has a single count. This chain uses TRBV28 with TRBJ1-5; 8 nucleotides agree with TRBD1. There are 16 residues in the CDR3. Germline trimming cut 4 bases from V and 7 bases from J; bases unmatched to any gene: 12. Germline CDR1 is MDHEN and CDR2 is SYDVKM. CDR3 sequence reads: CASSSATGAGGQPQHF. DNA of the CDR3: TGTGCCAGCAGTTCGGCGACAGGGGCAGGGGGACAGCCCCAGCATTTT. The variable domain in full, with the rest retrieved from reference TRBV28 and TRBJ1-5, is DVKVTQSSRYLVKRTGEKVFLECVQDMDHENMFWYRQDPGLGLRLIYFSYDVKMKEKGDIPEGYSVSREKKERFSLILESASTNQTSMYLCASSSATGAGGQPQHFGDGTRLSIL.

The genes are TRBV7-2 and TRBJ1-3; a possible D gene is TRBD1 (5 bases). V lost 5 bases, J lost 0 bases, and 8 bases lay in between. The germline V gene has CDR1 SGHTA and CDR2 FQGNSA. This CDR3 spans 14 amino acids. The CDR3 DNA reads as TGTGCCAGCAGCCTCGACAGCTCTGGAAACACCATATATTTT. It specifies CASSLDSSGNTIYF.

CDR3 residues: CASSEGELRTQYF. Here the CDR3 DNA reads TGTGCCAGCAGCGAGGGGGAGTTAAGAACCCAGTACTTC. The rearrangement uses TRBV2 and TRBJ2-5; D might be TRBD1 (6 bases). The V end lost 6 bases, the J end lost 8 bases, and 16 bases lay between the germline ends. The CDR3 loop spans 13 amino acids. The germline V gene encodes CDR1 SNHLY and CDR2 FYNNEI.

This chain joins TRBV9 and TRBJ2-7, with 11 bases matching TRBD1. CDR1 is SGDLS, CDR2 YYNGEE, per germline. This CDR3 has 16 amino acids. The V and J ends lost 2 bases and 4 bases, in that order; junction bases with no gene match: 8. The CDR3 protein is CASSVAPGTGGYEQYF. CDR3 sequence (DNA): TGTGCCAGCAGCGTTGCCCCCGGGACAGGGGGTTACGAGCAGTACTTC.

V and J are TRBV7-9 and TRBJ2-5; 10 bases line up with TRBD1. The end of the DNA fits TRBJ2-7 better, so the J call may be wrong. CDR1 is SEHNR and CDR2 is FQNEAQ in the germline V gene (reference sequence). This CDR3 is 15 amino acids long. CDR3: CASSLGQGATGEQYF. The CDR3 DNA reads TGTGCCAGCAGCTTAGGACAGGGGGCGACCGGCGAGCAGTACTTC.

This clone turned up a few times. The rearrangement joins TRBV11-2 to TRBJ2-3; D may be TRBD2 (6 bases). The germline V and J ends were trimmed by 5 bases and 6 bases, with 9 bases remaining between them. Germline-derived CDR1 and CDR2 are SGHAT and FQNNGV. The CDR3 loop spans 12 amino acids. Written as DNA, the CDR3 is TGTGCCAGCAGCACACTAGCCGATACGCAGTATTTT. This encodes CASSTLADTQYF.